Each of the 31 T cell receptor beta chains below was sequenced from the same sample in a study of shared clonotypes between healthy human individuals. The method was immunoSEQ multiplex PCR; TCRdb's version includes in-frame clones alone and lacks a portion of them. The table shows 110,000 or so clones, with around 71% occurring only once. The sample was memory CD8+ T cells sorted from blood. Sample subset: CD45RO+ cells pooled with CCR7-negative TemRA cells. These receptors all come from a woman aged 25 to 45 in good health.

About this clone: A single base separates this from a much larger clone, so it may be a read error. This chain links TRBV25-1 with TRBJ2-2; 8 bases line up with TRBD1. This CDR3 contains 13 residues. Germline values: CDR1 MGHDK, CDR2 SYGVNS. Germline trimming cut 6 bases from V and 3 bases from J; bases unmatched to any gene: 0. Here the CDR3 reads CASRTGDTGELFF. CDR3 nucleotides: TGTGCCAGCAGGACAGGGGACACCGGGGAGCTGTTTTTT.

This clone was found many times. The chain is built from TRBV25-1 and TRBJ2-7, with D possibly TRBD2 on 6 matching bases. The CDR3 has 14 residues. V was trimmed by 4 bases and J by 0 bases, leaving 10 bases between them. Germline V gene sequence: CDR1 MGHDK, CDR2 SYGVNS. The CDR3 region is CASSVADTSYEQYF. In DNA, the CDR3 is TGTGCCAGCAGTGTAGCGGACACCTCCTACGAGCAGTACTTC.

This chain joins TRBV7-2 and TRBJ2-1; TRBD2 aligns across 7 bases. V trimming: 4 bases; J trimming: 1 base; junction bases outside the gene matches: 4. Germline CDR1 and CDR2: SGHTA and FQGNSA. The CDR3 has 15 residues. The CDR3 DNA reads as TGTGCCAGCAGCTCTCAGCGGGATTCCTACAATGAGCAGTTCTTC. It yields the protein CASSSQRDSYNEQFF.

The chain links TRBV2 to TRBJ2-2; D is unclear. Germline CDR1 and CDR2: SNHLY and FYNNEI. The CDR3 covers 14 residues. V was shortened by 5 bases and J by 1 base, with 8 bases between the two germline ends. DNA for the CDR3: TGTGCCAGCAGTTGGACCCAGAACACCGGGGAGCTGTTTTTT. This codes for CASSWTQNTGELFF. The full variable domain, rest sourced from reference TRBV2 and TRBJ2-2, is EPEVTQTPSHQVTQMGQEVILRCVPISNHLYFYWYRQILGQKVEFLVSFYNNEISEKSEIFDDQFSVERPDGSNFTLKIRSTKLEDSAMYFCASSWTQNTGELFFGEGSRLTVL.

The chain employs TRBV7-9 and TRBJ1-1; TRBD1 is a possible D gene (5 bases). The germline V gene encodes CDR1 SEHNR and CDR2 FQNEAQ (reference sequence). The CDR3 consists of 16 residues. V lost 0 bases and J 2 bases, leaving 13 bases between the germline ends. CDR3 in DNA: TGTGCCAGCAGCTTAGCGCGGGAGGGGTATAACACTGAAGCTTTCTTT. It specifies CASSLAREGYNTEAFF.

This chain connects TRBV29-1 to TRBJ2-3; 8 bases align to TRBD2. Germline trimming cut 3 bases from V and 1 base from J; bases unmatched to any gene: 3. The CDR3 contains 14 residues. In germline, CDR1 is SQVTM, CDR2 ANQGSEA. The CDR3 loop reads CSVEAGGGTDTQYF. The CDR3 nucleotides are TGCAGCGTTGAGGCCGGGGGGGGCACAGATACGCAGTATTTT.

The rearrangement uses TRBV19 and TRBJ1-5, with D maybe TRBD1 (5 bases). CDR1 is LNHDA, CDR2 SQIVND, per germline (reference sequence). The germline V and J ends were trimmed by 4 bases and 4 bases, with 11 bases remaining between them. CDR3 length: 14 amino acids. The CDR3 reads CASSKRQYNQPQHF. CDR3 DNA sequence: TGTGCCAGTAGTAAACGACAGTATAATCAGCCCCAGCATTTT.

The rearrangement links TRBV7-9 to TRBJ2-5; 7 bases match TRBD2. The better agreement between TRBJ2-7 and the DNA end casts doubt on the J call. Germline lookup yields CDR1 SEHNR and CDR2 FQNEAQ (reference sequence). This CDR3 is 14 amino acids long. The CDR3 loop reads CASSSETSVHEQYF. CDR3 nucleotide sequence: TGTGCCAGCAGCTCGGAAACTAGCGTCCACGAGCAGTACTTC.

This clone appeared a single time. The chain is built from TRBV19 and TRBJ2-1, with 12 bases lining up with TRBD2. V shed 2 bases, J shed 10 bases, and the junction held 6 bases outside the gene matches. CDR1 is LNHDA and CDR2 is SQIVND in the germline V gene (reference sequence). The CDR3 contains 15 residues. The CDR3 loop is CASSILASGRVEQFF. CDR3 in DNA: TGTGCCAGTAGTATATTGGCTAGCGGGAGGGTAGAGCAGTTCTTC.

As to this clone: At one of its ends the junction is not consistent with the germline gene, which may arise from a read error. This chain links TRBV4-1 with TRBJ2-1, with 9 nucleotides matching TRBD2. In germline, CDR1 is MGHRA, CDR2 YSYEKL. CDR3 length: 16 residues. The CDR3 DNA follows: TGCGCCAGTTCAATAGCGGGGGCCGGGACCTATAATGAGCAGTTCTTC. Encoded protein: CASSIAGAGTYNEQFF.

This chain uses TRBV7-2 with TRBJ1-5; no clear D gene. V was shortened by 1 base and J by 3 bases, with 7 bases between the two germline ends. The CDR3 has 14 amino acids. Germline V gene data show CDR1 as SGHTA and CDR2 as FQGNSA. CDR3 DNA: TGTGCCAGCAGCTTAGAACCGTACAATCAGCCCCAGCATTTT. Translation: CASSLEPYNQPQHF.

The CDR3 region is CASSWGRHTYEQYF. The DNA for the CDR3 is TGTGCCAGCAGTTGGGGCAGGCACACCTACGAGCAGTACTTC. This chain uses TRBV27 with TRBJ2-7; D is perhaps TRBD1 (5 bases). V shed 4 bases and J shed 2 bases, with 12 bases lying between them. The germline V gene encodes CDR1 MNHEY and CDR2 SMNVEV (reference sequence). The CDR3 consists of 14 residues.

The genes are TRBV2 and TRBJ1-4, with D hard to call. Trimming left V 0 bases short and J 7 bases short, with 6 bases between. This CDR3 contains 13 residues. In germline, CDR1 is SNHLY, CDR2 FYNNEI. CDR3 amino acids: CASSEAWGEKLFF. The CDR3 DNA follows: TGTGCCAGCAGTGAAGCTTGGGGTGAAAAACTGTTTTTT.

This chain joins TRBV13 and TRBJ1-3, with no clear D. The V and J ends lost 3 bases and 2 bases respectively, with 11 bases between them. Per the germline V gene, CDR1 is PRHDT and CDR2 is FYEKMQ (reference sequence). This CDR3 region has 15 residues. CDR3 sequence: CASSFLVFAGNTIYF. In nucleotides, the CDR3 is TGTGCCAGCAGCTTTTTGGTTTTTGCTGGAAACACCATATATTTT.

The chain combines TRBV6-1 with TRBJ2-3, with a possible D match to TRBD2 (7 bases). V gave up 2 bases and J gave up 5 bases, with 17 bases separating them. This CDR3 is built from 16 residues. CDR1 is MNHNS, CDR2 SASEGT, per germline. CDR3 sequence reads: CASSELGGRGGDTQYF. CDR3 nucleotides: TGTGCCAGCAGTGAACTAGGCGGGAGAGGGGGAGATACGCAGTATTTT.

This clone was detected only once. The V call is TRBV20-1, the J call TRBJ2-4; D is unresolved. Germline CDR1 and CDR2: DFQATT and SNEGSKA (reference sequence). This CDR3 is 11 amino acids long. Trimming took 6 bases from V and 5 from J, leaving 8 bases between them. The CDR3 sequence: CSAGSQNIQYF. The CDR3 DNA follows: TGCAGTGCCGGCAGCCAAAACATTCAGTACTTC.

The chain recombines TRBV13 with TRBJ2-1; 9 nucleotides line up with TRBD2. Unmatched junction bases numbered 0, after V lost 0 bases and J lost 0 bases. The V gene's germline CDR1 is PRHDT and CDR2 FYEKMQ (reference sequence). The CDR3 is made up of 16 amino acids. This CDR3 is CASSLGTSGSYNEQFF. The CDR3, as DNA: TGTGCCAGCAGCTTAGGGACTAGCGGCTCCTACAATGAGCAGTTCTTC.

This chain joins TRBV11-2 and TRBJ2-5, with 15 bases aligning to TRBD2. V gave up 0 bases and J gave up 5 bases; unmatched junction bases: 7. The CDR3 covers 18 residues. Germline-derived CDR1 and CDR2 are SGHAT and FQNNGV. CDR3 nucleotides: TGTGCCAGCAGCTTAGAGGGACTAGCGGGAGGTGTTTGGGAGACCCAGTACTTC. It is translated as CASSLEGLAGGVWETQYF.

The rearrangement uses TRBV7-2 and TRBJ2-5, with D uncertain. The J call may be in error: the DNA end matches TRBJ2-7 better. CDR1 is SGHTA, CDR2 FQGNSA, per germline. This CDR3 is built from 17 residues. The CDR3 reads CASRHGPWTDHSYEQYF. The CDR3 DNA reads TGTGCCAGCAGACACGGACCCTGGACCGATCACTCCTACGAGCAGTACTTC.

J is TRBJ1-5 and V is TRBV2, with TRBD1 identical over 12 bases. V gave up 10 bases and J gave up 6 bases; unmatched junction bases: 7. Germline CDR1 reads SNHLY; CDR2 reads FYNNEI. The CDR3 length is 14 residues. CDR3 coding DNA: TGTGCCATCCGGGACAGGGGGCCGCGTCAGCCCCAGCATTTT. Translating gives CAIRDRGPRQPQHF.

V gene TRBV28 combines with J gene TRBJ2-7, with TRBD2 identical over 8 bases. Unmatched junction bases numbered 24, after V lost 5 bases and J lost 3 bases. The germline gives CDR1 MDHEN, CDR2 SYDVKM. The CDR3 contains 20 residues. Here the CDR3 DNA reads TGTGCCAGCAGTACCTCCGGGGCCGGGAGGGTCCCCCCAACTGTCTACGAGCAGTACTTC. Amino acid sequence: CASSTSGAGRVPPTVYEQYF.

As regards this clone: Since a far larger clone is one base different, this is likely a read error. The same CDR3 also results from other DNA sequences found in this sample. This chain uses TRBV5-6 with TRBJ2-7; 14 bases agree with TRBD2. The junction had 12 bases not matched to a gene; V was cut back by 4 bases and J by 0 bases. This CDR3 has 19 residues. CDR1 is SGHDT and CDR2 is YYEEEE in the germline V gene. CDR3 loop: CASSLAETSGRVFSYEQYF. CDR3 coding DNA: TGTGCCAGCAGCCTAGCAGAGACTAGCGGGAGGGTATTCTCCTACGAGCAGTACTTC.

The chain combines TRBV18 with TRBJ1-5, with D unresolved. The CDR3 contains 16 residues. The V gene lost 4 bases and the J gene lost 5 bases, with 18 bases spanning the gap. Germline CDR1 and CDR2: KGHSH and LQKENI. CDR3 nucleotides: TGTGCCAGCTCACTAGGATCCGGACCTTTTGATCAGCCCCAGCATTTT. Translating it yields CASSLGSGPFDQPQHF. The whole variable domain, remainder taken from reference TRBV18 and TRBJ1-5, is NAGVMQNPRHLVRRRGQEARLRCSPMKGHSHVYWYRQLPEEGLKFMVYLQKENIIDESGMPKERFSAEFPKEGPSILRIQQVVRGDSAAYFCASSLGSGPFDQPQHFGDGTRLSIL.

The chain couples TRBV6-1 to TRBJ2-7; 9 nucleotides match TRBD2. The CDR3 runs to 15 residues. Germline V lookup: CDR1 MNHNS, CDR2 SASEGT. With V trimmed by 2 bases and J by 0 bases, 2 bases remained unmatched. The CDR3 spells CASSEWTSDSYEQYF. CDR3 nucleotides: TGTGCCAGCAGTGAATGGACTAGCGACTCCTACGAGCAGTACTTC.

This clone appeared a single time. The chain recombines TRBV30 with TRBJ2-2; D remains ambiguous. Germline CDR1 and CDR2: GTSNPN and SVGIG (reference sequence). Trimming cost V 7 bases and J 10 bases, with 13 bases left between them. The CDR3 is made up of 11 amino acids. In DNA, the CDR3 is TGTGCCTACCATCCAGTTGTGGAGCTGTTTTTT. It yields the protein CAYHPVVELFF.

The chain recombines TRBV5-1 with TRBJ2-3; D ambiguous. The length of the CDR3 is 15 residues. Germline CDR1 is SGHRS and CDR2 is YFSETQ. V gave up 3 bases and J gave up 1 base, with 12 bases separating them. The CDR3 loop is CASSSLGQGTDTQYF. The CDR3 nucleotides read TGCGCCAGCAGCTCCCTGGGCCAGGGCACAGATACGCAGTATTTT.

The V call is TRBV25-1, the J call TRBJ2-1; the match to TRBD2 covers 9 bases. The germline CDR1 and CDR2 sequences are MGHDK and SYGVNS. Germline trimming cut 3 bases from V and 6 bases from J; bases unmatched to any gene: 12. The CDR3 totals 17 residues. CDR3 coding DNA: TGTGCCAGCAGTGACCGTAGCGGGAGTTTCAGTGGCAATGAGCAGTTCTTC. It specifies CASSDRSGSFSGNEQFF.

This sequence joins TRBV14 and TRBJ2-3; D is perhaps TRBD2 (5 bases). The CDR3 sequence is 17 residues long. Trimming took off 1 base at V and 5 bases at J, with 19 bases between the two ends. Looked up from germline, CDR1 is SGHDN and CDR2 is FVKESK. The CDR3 sequence: CASSQVPSGPPVDTQYF. In nucleotides, the CDR3 is TGTGCCAGCAGCCAAGTTCCCAGCGGCCCCCCCGTAGATACGCAGTATTTT.

In DNA form, the CDR3 reads TGTGCCAGCAGCCCCGGACGCCAAAGATTCACAGATACGCAGTATTTT. This codes for CASSPGRQRFTDTQYF. The rearrangement links TRBV7-9 to TRBJ2-3; D remains ambiguous. Trimming took off 5 bases at V and 2 bases at J, with 17 bases between the two ends. The CDR3 loop spans 16 amino acids. Germline loops: CDR1 SEHNR, CDR2 FQNEAQ (reference sequence).

With respect to this clone: Other DNA sequences in the same sample also yield this CDR3. J is TRBJ1-1 and V is TRBV27, with 10 nucleotides matching TRBD1. The CDR3 is 14 amino acids. CDR1 MNHEY and CDR2 SMNVEV come from the germline V gene (reference sequence). The ends lost 7 bases at V and 3 bases at J; junction bases unmatched: 5. The CDR3 region is CASTSGQGDTEAFF. The CDR3 DNA is TGTGCCAGCACTTCCGGACAGGGGGACACTGAAGCTTTCTTT.

This clone has just a few counts. The chain joins TRBV29-1 to TRBJ2-1; D is undetermined. Trimming cost V 5 bases and J 6 bases, with 20 bases left between them. The CDR3 consists of 15 residues. The V gene's germline CDR1 is SQVTM and CDR2 ANQGSEA. The CDR3 region has the DNA TGCAGCGTTCCATTGACTGCCAATATAGGCAATGAGCAGTTCTTC. Translated, it gives CSVPLTANIGNEQFF.